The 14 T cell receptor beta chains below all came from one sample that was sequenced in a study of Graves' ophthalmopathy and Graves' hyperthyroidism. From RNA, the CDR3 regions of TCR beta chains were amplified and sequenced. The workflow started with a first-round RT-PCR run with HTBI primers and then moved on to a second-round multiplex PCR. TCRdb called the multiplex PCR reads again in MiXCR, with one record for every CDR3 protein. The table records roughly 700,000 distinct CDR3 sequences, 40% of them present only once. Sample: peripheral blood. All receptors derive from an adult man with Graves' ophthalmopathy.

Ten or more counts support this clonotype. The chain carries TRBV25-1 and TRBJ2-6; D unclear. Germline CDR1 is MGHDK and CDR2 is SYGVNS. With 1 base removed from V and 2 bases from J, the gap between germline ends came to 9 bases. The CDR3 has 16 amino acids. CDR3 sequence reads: CASSESRIAGANVLTF. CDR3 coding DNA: TGTGCCAGCAGTGAATCTCGGATAGCTGGGGCCAACGTCCTGACTTTC.

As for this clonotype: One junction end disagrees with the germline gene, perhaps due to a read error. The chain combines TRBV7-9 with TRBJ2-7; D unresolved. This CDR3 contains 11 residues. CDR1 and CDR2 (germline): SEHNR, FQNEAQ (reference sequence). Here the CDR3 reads CASSRSSEQYF. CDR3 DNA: TGTGCCAGCAGCCGGTCCTCCGAGCAGTACTTC.

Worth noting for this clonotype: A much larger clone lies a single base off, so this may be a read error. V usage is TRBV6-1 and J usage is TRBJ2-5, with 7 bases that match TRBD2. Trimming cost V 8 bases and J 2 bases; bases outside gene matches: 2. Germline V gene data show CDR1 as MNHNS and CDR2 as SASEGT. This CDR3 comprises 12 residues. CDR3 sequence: CASGGEQETQYF. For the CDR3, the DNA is TGTGCCAGCGGGGGGGAGCAAGAGACCCAGTACTTC.

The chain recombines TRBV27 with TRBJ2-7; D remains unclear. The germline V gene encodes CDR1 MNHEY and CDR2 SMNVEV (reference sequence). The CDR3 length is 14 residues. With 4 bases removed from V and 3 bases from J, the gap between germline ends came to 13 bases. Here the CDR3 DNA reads TGTGCCAGCAGTTACCGTCCCTCAGGCTACGAGCAGTACTTC. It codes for CASSYRPSGYEQYF.

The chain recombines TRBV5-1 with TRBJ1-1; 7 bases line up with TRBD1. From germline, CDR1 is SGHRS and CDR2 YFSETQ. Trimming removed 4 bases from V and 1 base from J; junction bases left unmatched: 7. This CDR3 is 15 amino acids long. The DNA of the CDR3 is TGCGCCAGCAGCGTCGACAGGGCCGGGAACACTGAAGCTTTCTTT. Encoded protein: CASSVDRAGNTEAFF.

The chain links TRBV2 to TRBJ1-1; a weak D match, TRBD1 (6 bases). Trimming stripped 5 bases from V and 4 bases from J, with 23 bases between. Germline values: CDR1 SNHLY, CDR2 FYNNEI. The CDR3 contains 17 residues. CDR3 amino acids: CASSPRLGGARGTEAFF. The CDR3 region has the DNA TGTGCCAGCAGTCCCCGTCTGGGGGGGGCGCGTGGCACTGAAGCTTTCTTT.

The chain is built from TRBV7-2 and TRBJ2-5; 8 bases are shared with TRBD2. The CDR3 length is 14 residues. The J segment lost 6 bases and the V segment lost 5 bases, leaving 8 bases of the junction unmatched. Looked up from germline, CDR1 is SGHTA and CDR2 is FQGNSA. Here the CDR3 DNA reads TGTGCCAGCAGCCCACGGGGGGGGATAAAGACCCAGTACTTC. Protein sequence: CASSPRGGIKTQYF.

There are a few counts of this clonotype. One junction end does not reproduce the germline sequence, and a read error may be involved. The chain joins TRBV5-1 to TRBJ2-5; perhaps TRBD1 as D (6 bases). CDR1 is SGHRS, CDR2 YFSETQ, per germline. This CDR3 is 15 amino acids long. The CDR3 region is CASRLGTTFQETQYF. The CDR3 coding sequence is TGTGCCAGCAGGCTCGGGACAACTTTCCAAGAGACCCAGTACTTC.

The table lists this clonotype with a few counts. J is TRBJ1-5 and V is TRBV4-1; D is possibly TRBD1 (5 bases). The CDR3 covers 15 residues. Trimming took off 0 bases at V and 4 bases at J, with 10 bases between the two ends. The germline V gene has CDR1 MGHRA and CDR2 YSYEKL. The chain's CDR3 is CASSQDGGWNQPQHF. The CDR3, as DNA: TGCGCCAGCAGCCAAGATGGGGGTTGGAATCAGCCCCAGCATTTT.

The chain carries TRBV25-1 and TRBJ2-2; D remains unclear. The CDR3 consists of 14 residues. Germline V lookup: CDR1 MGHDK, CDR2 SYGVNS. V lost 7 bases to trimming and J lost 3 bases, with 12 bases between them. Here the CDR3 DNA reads TGTGCCAGCATTCGATCCGATTACACCGGGGAGCTGTTTTTT. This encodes CASIRSDYTGELFF.

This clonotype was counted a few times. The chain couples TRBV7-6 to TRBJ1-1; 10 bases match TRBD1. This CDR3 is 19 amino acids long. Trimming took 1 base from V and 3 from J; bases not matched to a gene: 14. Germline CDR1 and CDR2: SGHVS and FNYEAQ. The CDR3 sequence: CASSLGLGGQGMMYTEAFF. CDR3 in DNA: TGTGCCAGCAGCTTAGGCCTTGGGGGACAGGGGATGATGTACACTGAAGCTTTCTTT.

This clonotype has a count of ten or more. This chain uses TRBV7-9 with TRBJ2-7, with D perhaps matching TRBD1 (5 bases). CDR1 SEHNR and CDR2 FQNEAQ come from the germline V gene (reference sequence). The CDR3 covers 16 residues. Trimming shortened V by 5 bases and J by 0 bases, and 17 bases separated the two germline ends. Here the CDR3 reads CASSRLTQTASYEQYF. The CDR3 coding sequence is TGTGCCAGCAGCCGACTCACTCAGACAGCCTCCTACGAGCAGTACTTC.

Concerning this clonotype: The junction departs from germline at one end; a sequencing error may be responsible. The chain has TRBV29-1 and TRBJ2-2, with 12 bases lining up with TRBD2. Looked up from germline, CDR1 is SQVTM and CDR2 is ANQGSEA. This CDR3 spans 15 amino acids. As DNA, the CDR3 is TGTGCCCGGGCTAGCGGGGGGGAGAGTACCGGGGAGCTGTTTTTT. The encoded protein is CARASGGESTGELFF.

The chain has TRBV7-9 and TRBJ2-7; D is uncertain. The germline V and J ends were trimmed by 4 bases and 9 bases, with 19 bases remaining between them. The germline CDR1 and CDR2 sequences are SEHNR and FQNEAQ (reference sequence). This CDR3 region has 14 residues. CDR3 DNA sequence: TGTGCCAGCAGCTCACCCCGAGCCGTATTGGGGCAGTACTTC. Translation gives CASSSPRAVLGQYF.